The 27 T cell receptor beta chains presented below share a single source sample, sequenced in a study of blood T cell repertoires in COVID-19. Clones were read by immunoSEQ multiplex PCR, and TCRdb kept only the in-frame ones, dropping some. The sample has approximately 260,000 clones, 88% seen once. What was sequenced was peripheral blood. These receptors came from a woman between 70 and 85 years old with COVID-19, enrolled during active disease.

The chain is built from TRBV3-1 (or the pseudogene TRBV3-2) and TRBJ2-4, with 11 positions matching TRBD1. V dropped 3 bases and J dropped 1; count of bases not matched to a gene: 14. The CDR3 is 20 residues long. Germline V gene sequence: CDR1 LGHDT, CDR2 YNNKEL (reference sequence). For the CDR3, the DNA is TGTGCCAGCAGCCAGGCCCCGGGACAGGGGGGGGTAATGGCCAAAAACATTCAGTACTTC. Amino acids: CASSQAPGQGGVMAKNIQYF.

The chain links TRBV11-2 to TRBJ2-5; the match to TRBD2 covers 7 bases. The CDR3 has 16 residues. Losses at the gene ends were 5 bases for V and 4 bases for J; bases not matched to a gene: 13. Germline V gives CDR1 SGHAT, CDR2 FQNNGV. CDR3: CASSPPGRASGETQYF. The CDR3 coding sequence is TGTGCCAGCAGCCCCCCAGGGAGGGCCAGTGGAGAGACCCAGTACTTC.

Only one count was recorded for this clone. The chain joins TRBV7-3 to TRBJ2-2; 7 nucleotides line up with TRBD2. Germline assignment: CDR1 SGHTA and CDR2 FQGTGA. The V and J ends lost 5 bases and 6 bases, in that order; junction bases with no gene match: 21. The CDR3 sequence is 19 residues long. CDR3 coding DNA: TGTGCCAGCAGCCAATACCCTCTCCCAATGACTAGCCCGGCCGGGGAGCTGTTTTTT. Its translation is CASSQYPLPMTSPAGELFF.

The chain links TRBV19 to TRBJ1-1; 8 nucleotides align to TRBD1. The V gene end was trimmed by 3 bases and the J gene end by 1 base; junction bases not matched to a gene: 4. Germline V gene sequence: CDR1 LNHDA, CDR2 SQIVND (reference sequence). CDR3 length equals 15 residues. The CDR3 here is CASSIQGAPNTEAFF. The CDR3 DNA follows: TGTGCCAGTAGTATCCAGGGGGCACCGAACACTGAAGCTTTCTTT. The complete variable domain, with remaining parts taken from reference TRBV19 and TRBJ1-1, reads DGGITQSPKYLFRKEGQNVTLSCEQNLNHDAMYWYRQDPGQGLRLIYYSQIVNDFQKGDIAEGYSVSREKKESFPLTVTSAQKNPTAFYLCASSIQGAPNTEAFFGQGTRLTVV.

V gene TRBV5-6 combines with J gene TRBJ1-3; D remains ambiguous. The V and J ends lost 2 bases and 0 bases respectively, with 15 bases between them. Germline V gene lookup returns CDR1 SGHDT and CDR2 YYEEEE. This CDR3 is built from 17 residues. CDR3 bases: TGTGCCAGCAGCTTCCGATTACAGTTTAGCTCTGGAAACACCATATATTTT. As protein: CASSFRLQFSSGNTIYF. The variable domain in full, with the rest retrieved from reference TRBV5-6 and TRBJ1-3, is DAGVTQSPTHLIKTRGQQVTLRCSPKSGHDTVSWYQQALGQGPQFIFQYYEEEERQRGNFPDRFSGHQFPNYSSELNVNALLLGDSALYLCASSFRLQFSSGNTIYFGEGSWLTVV.

This chain links TRBV29-1 with TRBJ1-5; the D gene is possibly TRBD1 (5 bases). The V gene lost 7 bases and the J gene lost 2 bases, with 15 bases spanning the gap. There are 14 residues in the CDR3. CDR1 is SQVTM and CDR2 is ANQGSEA in the germline V gene. CDR3 loop: CSALSGVGNQPQHF. The CDR3 region has the DNA TGCAGCGCTCTGTCGGGGGTGGGCAATCAGCCCCAGCATTTT.

The chain recombines TRBV11-2 with TRBJ2-3; possible D gene TRBD2, 6 bases. V was pared by 1 base and J by 6 bases, with 17 bases between. Germline V lookup: CDR1 SGHAT, CDR2 FQNNGV. CDR3 length equals 16 residues. The chain's CDR3 is CASSLVGRDGLDTQYF. The CDR3 DNA is TGTGCCAGCAGCTTAGTTGGGCGGGATGGCTTGGATACGCAGTATTTT.

Here the CDR3 DNA reads TGTGCCATCAGTGCAAACCAGGGGAATGGTTTGGAGACCCAGTACTTC. Protein product: CAISANQGNGLETQYF. This chain uses TRBV10-3 with TRBJ2-5, with a possible D match to TRBD1 (6 bases). V lost 4 bases, J lost 5 bases, and 20 bases lay in between. The CDR3 length is 16 residues. Germline CDR1 and CDR2: ENHRY and SYGVKD.

This chain links TRBV5-1 with TRBJ1-3, with D perhaps matching TRBD1 (5 bases). The CDR3 is 14 residues long. Trimming cost V 4 bases and J 2 bases, with 10 bases left between them. Germline values: CDR1 SGHRS, CDR2 YFSETQ. The CDR3 DNA is TGCGCCAGCAGCACCGGGACTACTGGAAACACCATATATTTT. Amino acids: CASSTGTTGNTIYF.

The V call is TRBV5-4, the J call TRBJ2-4; the match to TRBD1 covers 7 bases. CDR3 length equals 20 residues. V gave up 0 bases and J gave up 0 bases; unmatched junction bases: 15. The germline V gene encodes CDR1 SGHNT and CDR2 YYREEE (reference sequence). DNA for the CDR3: TGTGCCAGCAGCTTGGAGGGACAGCGAGGCGGAGGACTAGCCAAAAACATTCAGTACTTC. As protein: CASSLEGQRGGGLAKNIQYF.

A single count supports this clone. The J gene is TRBJ1-2, the V gene TRBV21-1; TRBD1 reflects the table's D call only, with no check against the DNA. TRBV21-1 is assigned pseudogene status. This CDR3 spans 16 amino acids. The CDR3 region is CASSKGWTGKLRFYTF. The DNA of the CDR3 is TGTGCCAGCAGCAAAGGTTGGACAGGGAAATTGAGGTTCTACACCTTC.

V and J are TRBV7-8 and TRBJ1-2; a weak D match, TRBD1 (5 bases). This CDR3 has 14 amino acids. V was trimmed by 4 bases and J by 8 bases, leaving 17 bases between them. CDR1 and CDR2 (germline): SGHVS, FQNEAQ. CDR3 region: CASSSGTGGLGYTF. The CDR3 region has the DNA TGTGCCAGCAGCTCAGGGACGGGAGGATTAGGCTACACCTTC.

The chain employs TRBV5-4 and TRBJ2-3, with 7 nucleotides matching TRBD1. Per the germline V gene, CDR1 is SGHNT and CDR2 is YYREEE (reference sequence). The CDR3 runs 15 residues. V lost 4 bases and J lost 3; bases outside the gene matches: 8. The CDR3 region has the DNA TGTGCCAGCAGCCCGACAGGGTTAATGACAGATACGCAGTATTTT. Residues: CASSPTGLMTDTQYF.

This chain uses TRBV5-6 with TRBJ2-7; D may be TRBD1 (5 bases). Germline-derived CDR1 and CDR2 are SGHDT and YYEEEE. The CDR3 is 14 amino acids. V was clipped by 2 bases and J by 4 bases, with 13 bases between them. DNA of the CDR3: TGTGCCAGCAGCTTCGCCGACAGACCTTACGAGCAGTACTTC. Translated: CASSFADRPYEQYF.

The rearrangement uses TRBV7-9 and TRBJ2-7; 7 nucleotides align to TRBD1. The V segment lost 4 bases and the J segment 2 bases; nucleotides outside the gene matches: 2. Per germline, CDR1 SEHNR and CDR2 FQNEAQ (reference sequence). The CDR3 is 13 residues long. CDR3 amino acids: CASSYRGPYEQYF. CDR3 in DNA: TGTGCCAGCAGCTACAGGGGCCCCTACGAGCAGTACTTC.

This chain joins TRBV12-3 or TRBV12-4 and TRBJ1-4; no clear D. This CDR3 has 13 amino acids. V lost 6 bases and J lost 7, with 12 bases in between. The CDR3 nucleotides read TGTGCCAGCAGCCGACTGGTCGGTGAAAAACTGTTTTTT. Its translation: CASSRLVGEKLFF.

The genes are TRBV9 and TRBJ1-6, with 7 bases fitting TRBD1. V shed 2 bases, J shed 6 bases, and the junction held 5 bases outside the gene matches. The germline gives CDR1 SGDLS, CDR2 YYNGEE. This CDR3 spans 15 amino acids. This CDR3 reads CASSVSGQINSPLHF. DNA of the CDR3: TGTGCCAGCAGCGTTTCGGGACAGATTAATTCACCCCTCCACTTT.

This clone has just one count. The rearrangement links TRBV6-5 to TRBJ2-3, with D possibly being TRBD2 (6 bases). V gave up 7 bases and J gave up 4 bases, with 12 bases separating them. The CDR3 has 13 residues. CDR1 is MNHEY and CDR2 is SVGAGI in the germline V gene. DNA of the CDR3: TGTGCCAGCATAACGGGAGCAGCAGATACGCAGTATTTT. It encodes CASITGAADTQYF.

The V call is TRBV23-1, the J call TRBJ2-1; TRBD2 matches at 8 bases. TRBV23-1 is placed among ORFs of uncertain function. The CDR3 extends over 18 amino acids. V gave up 2 bases and J gave up 4 bases; unmatched junction bases: 13. The CDR3 DNA is TGCGCCAGCAGTCAAACTTTAAATTCGCGGGAGGTGTACAATGAGCAGTTCTTC. This gives the protein CASSQTLNSREVYNEQFF.

The genes are TRBV19 and TRBJ1-1; 7 bases map to TRBD1. CDR3 length: 12 residues. V shed 4 bases, J shed 6 bases, and the junction held 2 bases outside the gene matches. Per germline, CDR1 LNHDA and CDR2 SQIVND (reference sequence). CDR3 sequence: CASSRQGAEAFF. The CDR3 region has the DNA TGTGCCAGTAGTAGGCAGGGGGCTGAAGCTTTCTTT.

The CDR3 region is CASSFSAHLRGAFF. CDR3 sequence (DNA): TGTGCCAGCAGCTTTTCCGCTCACCTGCGTGGAGCTTTCTTT. This chain links TRBV11-2 with TRBJ1-1; the D is unclear. This CDR3 is built from 14 residues. V lost 3 bases, J lost 10 bases, and 18 bases lay in between. Germline lookup yields CDR1 SGHAT and CDR2 FQNNGV. Combining the CDR3 with reference TRBV11-2 and TRBJ1-1 gives the whole variable domain EAGVAQSPRYKIIEKRQSVAFWCNPISGHATLYWYQQILGQGPKLLIQFQNNGVVDDSQLPKDRFSAERLKGVDSTLKIQPAKLEDSAVYLCASSFSAHLRGAFFGQGTRLTVV.

The rearrangement uses TRBV28 and TRBJ1-4; tentative D call: TRBD1 (6 bases). Germline V gives CDR1 MDHEN, CDR2 SYDVKM. V was pared by 7 bases and J by 4 bases, with 13 bases between. CDR3 length equals 14 residues. CDR3 in DNA: TGTGCCAGCAAGGACAGCACGATTAATGAAAAACTGTTTTTT. Residues: CASKDSTINEKLFF.

The chain links TRBV7-9 to TRBJ2-1, with 7 bases lining up with TRBD1. The CDR3 contains 16 residues. The trim removed 1 base at V and 3 bases at J, leaving 6 bases unmatched. Looked up from germline, CDR1 is SEHNR and CDR2 is FQNEAQ (reference sequence). CDR3: CASSLGRTGDYNEQFF. The CDR3 bases are TGTGCCAGCAGCTTAGGTAGAACAGGGGACTACAATGAGCAGTTCTTC.

For this clone: The same CDR3 also results from other DNA sequences found in this sample. The chain combines TRBV28 with TRBJ1-1; D may be TRBD1 (6 bases). This CDR3 is 12 amino acids long. V lost 3 bases and J lost 4, with 6 bases in between. The germline CDR1 and CDR2 sequences are MDHEN and SYDVKM. The CDR3, as DNA: TGTGCCAGCAGTTTCAGGGGCACTGAAGCTTTCTTT. It specifies CASSFRGTEAFF.

V and J are TRBV28 and TRBJ2-5; D perhaps matches TRBD2 (6 bases). This CDR3 has 18 residues. Trimming cost V 5 bases and J 1 base, with 23 bases left between them. Germline CDR1 and CDR2: MDHEN and SYDVKM. CDR3 sequence reads: CASSKNFGVAALQETQYF. CDR3 DNA: TGTGCCAGCAGTAAGAATTTCGGAGTAGCGGCCCTCCAAGAGACCCAGTACTTC.

V gene TRBV19 combines with J gene TRBJ1-5, with 9 bases that match TRBD1. The junction had 12 bases not matched to a gene; V was cut back by 8 bases and J by 7 bases. The CDR3 has 15 amino acids. Germline V gene lookup returns CDR1 LNHDA and CDR2 SQIVND (reference sequence). CDR3 region: CASEDYRGPRQPQHF. In DNA, the CDR3 is TGTGCCAGTGAAGACTACAGGGGGCCAAGACAGCCCCAGCATTTT.

The chain carries TRBV24-1 and TRBJ2-1, with a possible D match to TRBD2 (5 bases). Germline CDR1 is KGHDR and CDR2 is SFDVKD. V was cut by 5 bases and J by 8 bases, with 12 bases left in between. CDR3 length: 13 residues. The CDR3 spells CATSVGVSDEQFF. In DNA form, the CDR3 reads TGTGCCACCAGTGTCGGGGTTTCCGATGAGCAGTTCTTC.